The next 17 T cell receptor beta chains were all read from a single sample in a study of blood T cell repertoires in COVID-19. Data came from immunoSEQ multiplex PCR; TCRdb stores just in-frame clones and leaves some out. The table lists around 99,000 clones, about 93% of them singletons, with around 1.3% in the top ten. The sequenced sample was peripheral blood. These receptors were collected from a woman aged 30 to 39 with acute or convalescent COVID-19.

This chain joins TRBV4-1 and TRBJ1-1; D unresolved. The CDR3 has 14 residues. Germline loops: CDR1 MGHRA, CDR2 YSYEKL. The ends were cut back, 3 bases at V and 1 base at J, with 9 bases in the middle. The CDR3 loop is CASSHRSGNTEAFF. CDR3 DNA: TGCGCCAGCAGCCACCGATCGGGGAACACTGAAGCTTTCTTT.

The chain joins TRBV30 to TRBJ1-6, with 8 bases fitting TRBD1. V was clipped by 7 bases and J by 5 bases; unmatched bases: 7. Germline assignment: CDR1 GTSNPN and CDR2 SVGIG (reference sequence). CDR3 length equals 14 residues. The CDR3 protein is CASIQGADNSPLHF. The CDR3 coding sequence is TGTGCCTCAATCCAGGGGGCGGATAATTCACCCCTCCACTTT.

The V call is TRBV5-5, the J call TRBJ1-6, with D uncertain. The V gene lost 4 bases and the J gene lost 5 bases, with 7 bases spanning the gap. From germline, CDR1 is SGHKS and CDR2 YYEKEE (reference sequence). The CDR3 totals 13 residues. The CDR3 DNA sequence: TGTGCCAGCAGCCCTATTAATAATTCACCCCTCCACTTT. This encodes CASSPINNSPLHF.

The chain carries TRBV27 and TRBJ1-2; no firm D call. Between the trimmed V and J ends, which lost 6 bases and 5 bases, there was a span of 10 bases. CDR1 and CDR2 (germline): MNHEY, SMNVEV (reference sequence). The CDR3 loop spans 12 amino acids. Here the CDR3 DNA reads TGTGCCAGCAGCGGGAACTTATATGGCTACACCTTC. It encodes CASSGNLYGYTF.

The chain has TRBV9 and TRBJ1-3; D remains unclear. The length of the CDR3 is 16 residues. Germline V gene lookup returns CDR1 SGDLS and CDR2 YYNGEE. Trimming cost V 3 bases and J 6 bases, with 19 bases left between them. The CDR3 sequence is CASSGGTGKFLNTIYF. The CDR3 DNA follows: TGTGCCAGCAGCGGGGGAACGGGGAAATTTTTAAACACCATATATTTT.

The gene calls are TRBV5-5 and TRBJ1-2; D is ambiguous. With 5 bases removed from V and 2 bases from J, the gap between germline ends came to 16 bases. The CDR3 is 15 amino acids. Looked up from germline, CDR1 is SGHKS and CDR2 is YYEKEE (reference sequence). CDR3 sequence reads: CASRAGSGLNYGYTF. The CDR3 DNA sequence: TGTGCCAGCAGGGCGGGTTCTGGTTTGAACTATGGCTACACCTTC. The full variable domain, completed using reference TRBV5-5 and TRBJ1-2, is DAGVTQSPTHLIKTRGQQVTLRCSPISGHKSVSWYQQVLGQGPQFIFQYYEKEERGRGNFPDRFSARQFPNYSSELNVNALLLGDSALYLCASRAGSGLNYGYTFGSGTRLTVV.

The rearrangement links TRBV12-3 or TRBV12-4 to TRBJ1-6, with TRBD1 identical over 8 bases. This CDR3 contains 13 residues. Germline trimming cut 7 bases from V and 10 bases from J; bases unmatched to any gene: 6. The CDR3 here is CASTSGGGSPLHF. The CDR3 coding sequence is TGTGCCAGCACTTCAGGGGGCGGCTCACCCCTCCACTTT.

V and J are TRBV5-1 and TRBJ2-4; possibly TRBD1 for D (5 bases). Germline V gives CDR1 SGHRS, CDR2 YFSETQ. V lost 5 bases and J lost 3, with 15 bases in between. CDR3 length: 15 amino acids. The CDR3 region has the DNA TGCGCCAGCAGATTCACAGGTTCTGGCAAAAACATTCAGTACTTC. It yields the protein CASRFTGSGKNIQYF.

This clone was seen just once. This rearrangement joins TRBV5-1 to TRBJ1-3; maybe TRBD1 (6 bases). Germline V gene sequence: CDR1 SGHRS, CDR2 YFSETQ. The CDR3 extends over 14 amino acids. V was pared by 4 bases and J by 0 bases, with 8 bases between. DNA for the CDR3: TGCGCCAGCAGCGCGGACAGCTCTGGAAACACCATATATTTT. Protein sequence: CASSADSSGNTIYF.

This chain connects TRBV28 to TRBJ1-5; D is undetermined. The CDR3 loop spans 12 amino acids. The germline V and J ends were trimmed by 7 bases and 3 bases, with 7 bases remaining between them. Germline V gene sequence: CDR1 MDHEN, CDR2 SYDVKM. Here the CDR3 DNA reads TGTGCCAGCATCTCCTCCAATCAGCCCCAGCATTTT. It codes for CASISSNQPQHF.

The chain has TRBV6-6 and TRBJ1-4, with D unclear. This CDR3 spans 16 amino acids. V shed 7 bases and J shed 7 bases, with 22 bases lying between them. Per germline, CDR1 MNHNY and CDR2 SVGAGI (reference sequence). The CDR3 loop reads CASNHPPRDSAEKLFF. The DNA of the CDR3 is TGTGCCAGCAACCACCCGCCGCGTGACTCGGCTGAAAAACTGTTTTTT.

The chain employs TRBV19 and TRBJ1-6, with D possibly matching TRBD1 (5 bases). This CDR3 comprises 18 residues. V dropped 7 bases and J dropped 0 bases, with 19 bases sitting between them. In germline, CDR1 is LNHDA, CDR2 SQIVND (reference sequence). The CDR3 bases are TGTGCCAGTACCCCCAAGGTGGGGCAAAGCTCCTATAATTCACCCCTCCACTTT. Protein product: CASTPKVGQSSYNSPLHF.

Concerning this clone itself: The same CDR3 is also encoded by other DNA sequences in this sample. The rearrangement links TRBV7-2 to TRBJ2-7; 9 nucleotides align to TRBD1. The CDR3 loop spans 14 amino acids. Per the germline V gene, CDR1 is SGHTA and CDR2 is FQGNSA. The trim removed 9 bases at V and 2 bases at J, leaving 8 bases unmatched. Here the CDR3 DNA reads TGTGCCAGTAGCCCCCGGGACAGGGCCTACGAGCAGTACTTC. Its protein is CASSPRDRAYEQYF.

J is TRBJ1-4 and V is TRBV10-3; no reliable D call. The V gene's germline CDR1 is ENHRY and CDR2 SYGVKD. The CDR3 is 13 amino acids. V was pared by 4 bases and J by 5 bases, with 8 bases between. The CDR3 sequence: CAISGGVNEKLFF. CDR3 bases: TGTGCCATCAGTGGGGGAGTGAATGAAAAACTGTTTTTT.

This chain connects TRBV4-2 to TRBJ2-1; TRBD1 aligns across 10 bases. V lost 3 bases, J lost 8 bases, and 10 bases stayed unmatched. There are 16 residues in the CDR3. CDR1 is LGHNA and CDR2 is YNFKEQ in the germline V gene. This chain's CDR3 is CASSHAGQGEVDEQFF. The CDR3 DNA reads TGTGCCAGCAGCCATGCTGGACAGGGGGAGGTGGATGAGCAGTTCTTC.

The rearrangement uses TRBV28 and TRBJ1-1; D may be TRBD1 (6 bases). Per germline, CDR1 MDHEN and CDR2 SYDVKM. Deletions cut 6 bases from V and 5 bases from J, with 13 bases between. CDR3 size: 13 residues. The chain's CDR3 is CASRSGEGTEAFF. The CDR3 nucleotides are TGTGCCAGCAGGTCAGGGGAAGGGACTGAAGCTTTCTTT.

This chain joins TRBV7-9 and TRBJ1-2; perhaps TRBD1 as D (6 bases). The CDR3 totals 17 residues. Germline V CDR1 and CDR2: SEHNR, FQNEAQ (reference sequence). V lost 5 bases to trimming and J lost 5 bases, with 24 bases between them. The CDR3 here is CASSGTTGTQPTYGYTF. The CDR3 DNA sequence: TGTGCCAGCAGCGGGACTACTGGGACACAGCCTACTTATGGCTACACCTTC. Variable domain in full (rest from reference TRBV7-9 and TRBJ1-2): DTGVSQNPRHKITKRGQNVTFRCDPISEHNRLYWYRQTLGQGPEFLTYFQNEAQLEKSRLLSDRFSAERPKGSFSTLEIQRTEQGDSAMYLCASSGTTGTQPTYGYTFGSGTRLTVV.